Presented here are 7 T cell receptor beta chains from one specimen sequenced in a study of shared clonotypes between healthy human individuals (dated by TCRdb to the early 2020s). The library was prepared using the immunoSEQ multiplex PCR assay. TCRdb mirrors the immuneACCESS table, restricted to in-frame sequences. Some clones are absent from its copies; in checked studies, under half trace to an unresolved V gene, and the reason for the others is unknown. This sample is represented by approximately 1.4 million clones; 95% to 99% of them were singletons. 0.4% to 0.55% of the sample belongs to the ten largest clones. The sequenced sample consisted of naive CD4+ T cells sorted from blood. What the cell subset or site label conveys for this sample: CD45RA+ positively selected. The receptors were sampled from a man under 40 in good health.

The rearrangement uses TRBV7-9 and TRBJ1-1, with 7 bases that match TRBD1. Germline V gene sequence: CDR1 SEHNR, CDR2 FQNEAQ (reference sequence). V dropped 1 base and J dropped 1; count of bases not matched to a gene: 3. The CDR3 totals 15 residues. The CDR3 DNA reads as TGTGCCAGCAGCTTAGGTGACAGGGCGAACACTGAAGCTTTCTTT. Translating it yields CASSLGDRANTEAFF.

The CDR3 sequence is CASSLGVGTNTGELFF. The CDR3 DNA reads TGCGCCAGCAGCTTGGGTGTGGGCACGAACACCGGGGAGCTGTTTTTT. V and J are TRBV5-1 and TRBJ2-2; D gene ambiguous. Trimming cost V 0 bases and J 0 bases, with 9 bases left between them. The germline gives CDR1 SGHRS, CDR2 YFSETQ. CDR3 length: 16 residues.

The sample holds one count of this clone. CDR3 sequence reads: CASSSLYRDTQYF. The CDR3 DNA is TGTGCCAGCAGTTCGTTATACAGAGATACGCAGTATTTT. This chain links TRBV28 with TRBJ2-3; D unresolved. Trimming pared 4 bases from V and 5 bases from J, leaving 10 bases between. This CDR3 spans 13 amino acids. Germline V lookup: CDR1 MDHEN, CDR2 SYDVKM. Together with reference TRBV28 and TRBJ2-3, the CDR3 gives the full variable domain: DVKVTQSSRYLVKRTGEKVFLECVQDMDHENMFWYRQDPGLGLRLIYFSYDVKMKEKGDIPEGYSVSREKKERFSLILESASTNQTSMYLCASSSLYRDTQYFGPGTRLTVL.

The chain combines TRBV25-1 with TRBJ2-6; D uncertain. Germline V gene sequence: CDR1 MGHDK, CDR2 SYGVNS. V lost 0 bases and J lost 2, with 8 bases in between. CDR3 length: 16 amino acids. DNA for the CDR3: TGTGCCAGCAGTGAATATCGCGCCCCTGGGGCCAACGTCCTGACTTTC. Translating gives CASSEYRAPGANVLTF.

The rearrangement joins TRBV19 to TRBJ1-2; D is undetermined. The CDR3 is 14 residues long. Trimming shortened V by 7 bases and J by 4 bases, and 16 bases separated the two germline ends. Per the germline V gene, CDR1 is LNHDA and CDR2 is SQIVND (reference sequence). The CDR3 sequence: CASTPSEGRYGYTF. CDR3 DNA sequence: TGTGCCAGTACCCCCAGTGAGGGTCGCTATGGCTACACCTTC.

To note about this clone: This same CDR3 is encoded by further DNA sequences in the sample. The chain couples TRBV20-1 to TRBJ2-3, with unresolved D. This CDR3 spans 10 amino acids. Trimming removed 3 bases from V and 6 bases from J, with 4 bases in between. The germline gives CDR1 DFQATT, CDR2 SNEGSKA (reference sequence). The CDR3 region has the DNA TGCAGTGCTAGTGGTGATACGCAGTATTTT. This codes for CSASGDTQYF.

The chain joins TRBV12-5 to TRBJ2-1, with no clear D. The germline V gene encodes CDR1 LGHNT and CDR2 FRNRAP. The CDR3 contains 10 residues. V dropped 9 bases and J dropped 6 bases, with 6 bases sitting between them. CDR3 protein: CARVRNEQFF. The CDR3 region has the DNA TGTGCTAGAGTCCGCAATGAGCAGTTCTTC.